What follows are 25 T cell receptor beta chains derived from one specimen sequenced in a study of response to subunit inactivated influenza vaccine. One entry per CDR3 protein, called by TCRdb with MiXCR from the RT-PCR reads. The sample carries roughly 150,000 distinct CDR3 sequences, roughly a tenth recorded once. This specimen consisted of non-naive T cells sorted from PBMCs, obtained 35 to 45 days after vaccination. The receptors here all came from a man aged 45-65 years who received an inactivated influenza vaccine.

This clonotype was found many times. V usage is TRBV7-2 and J usage is TRBJ2-7; maybe TRBD1 (6 bases). The CDR3 has 17 amino acids. In germline, CDR1 is SGHTA, CDR2 FQGNSA. The V and J ends lost 2 bases and 1 base respectively, with 18 bases between them. The CDR3 protein is CASSLRARPGVSYEQYF. The CDR3 nucleotides are TGTGCCAGCAGCTTAAGAGCACGGCCAGGGGTTTCCTACGAGCAGTACTTC.

This clonotype was observed many times. The chain uses TRBV4-3 and TRBJ2-1; D gene unclear. The length of the CDR3 is 13 residues. The germline V gene has CDR1 LGHNA and CDR2 YSLEER. Trimming removed 0 bases from V and 4 bases from J, with 4 bases in between. In DNA, the CDR3 is TGCGCCAGCAGCCAAGACCAATACAATGAGCAGTTCTTC. Encoded protein: CASSQDQYNEQFF.

This clonotype was seen only once. No conserved phenylalanine or tryptophan is present at the end of the CDR3, so a read error is the likely explanation. This chain uses TRBV7-2 with TRBJ2-5; D is perhaps TRBD1 or TRBD2 (6 bases each). Looked up from germline, CDR1 is SGHTA and CDR2 is FQGNSA. With 7 bases removed from V and 3 bases from J, the gap between germline ends came to 15 bases. CDR3 length equals 14 residues. CDR3 DNA: TGTGCCAGCATGTCGCAAGGGGGGAAAGAGACCCAGTACCTC. Its protein is CASMSQGGKETQYL.

The rearrangement joins TRBV10-3 to TRBJ1-2; D ambiguous. Trimming shortened V by 7 bases and J by 4 bases, and 10 bases separated the two germline ends. The CDR3 loop spans 12 amino acids. The germline gives CDR1 ENHRY, CDR2 SYGVKD. CDR3: CAIKHPSYGYTF. The CDR3 coding sequence is TGTGCCATCAAGCACCCCTCCTATGGCTACACCTTC.

Many counts were recorded for this clonotype. This chain links TRBV6-1 with TRBJ2-6; the D is unclear. The V end lost 7 bases, the J end lost 1 base, and 14 bases lay between the germline ends. Germline V gene lookup returns CDR1 MNHNS and CDR2 SASEGT. This CDR3 has 16 amino acids. CDR3 in DNA: TGTGCCAGCACTCCCCGAGCCCTTTCTGGGGCCAACGTCCTGACTTTC. This gives the protein CASTPRALSGANVLTF.

The CDR3 DNA sequence: TGTGCCAGCCGTCGGGACAGGGGTTACGAGCAGTACTTC. Translation: CASRRDRGYEQYF. The chain uses TRBV7-6 and TRBJ2-7, with 10 positions matching TRBD1. The CDR3 spans 13 residues. CDR1 is SGHVS and CDR2 is FNYEAQ in the germline V gene. J gave up 4 bases and V 8 bases, and 5 bases lay outside the gene matches. The entire variable domain, with the rest obtained from reference TRBV7-6 and TRBJ2-7, is as follows: GAGVSQSPRYKVTKRGQDVALRCDPISGHVSLYWYRQALGQGPEFLTYFNYEAQQDKSGLPNDRFSAERPEGSISTLTIQRTEQRDSAMYRCASRRDRGYEQYFGPGTRLTVT.

This clonotype was detected only a few times. The rearrangement joins TRBV5-1 to TRBJ1-5; no clear D gene. With 0 bases removed from V and 4 bases from J, the gap between germline ends came to 11 bases. Germline V gives CDR1 SGHRS, CDR2 YFSETQ. CDR3 length: 15 amino acids. CDR3 DNA sequence: TGCGCCAGCAGCTTGGTATCCGGGATGAATCAGCCCCAGCATTTT. This translates into CASSLVSGMNQPQHF.

This clonotype was counted many times. V usage is TRBV7-8 and J usage is TRBJ2-1, with D unresolved. This CDR3 is 14 amino acids long. Trimming pared 8 bases from V and 4 bases from J, leaving 15 bases between. CDR1 SGHVS and CDR2 FQNEAQ come from the germline V gene. In DNA, the CDR3 is TGTGCCAGCGGGAAGCACAATCCTTACAATGAGCAGTTCTTC. Translating gives CASGKHNPYNEQFF.

This clonotype was counted between two and nine times. This chain uses TRBV20-1 with TRBJ2-1, with TRBD2 identical over 10 bases. With 5 bases clipped from V and 6 bases from J, the junction kept 7 bases outside the gene matches. The V gene's germline CDR1 is DFQATT and CDR2 SNEGSKA (reference sequence). The CDR3 extends over 14 amino acids. This CDR3 reads CSAASSGGANEQFF. The CDR3 nucleotides are TGCAGTGCTGCCAGCAGCGGGGGGGCCAATGAGCAGTTCTTC.

V is TRBV7-9 and J is TRBJ2-5; D uncertain. CDR1 is SEHNR and CDR2 is FQNEAQ in the germline V gene (reference sequence). V lost 0 bases and J lost 3, with 14 bases in between. The CDR3 runs to 16 residues. The CDR3 reads CASSLARRLVKETQYF. As DNA, the CDR3 is TGTGCCAGCAGCTTAGCCCGGCGGCTTGTTAAAGAGACCCAGTACTTC.

CDR3 DNA sequence: TGTGCCAGCAGCCGAACTGGGGATGCCTACGAGCAGTACTTC. Translated: CASSRTGDAYEQYF. V usage is TRBV7-2 and J usage is TRBJ2-7; D not resolved. CDR3 length: 14 amino acids. CDR1 and CDR2 (germline): SGHTA, FQGNSA. V dropped 5 bases and J dropped 2 bases, with 13 bases sitting between them.

The J gene is TRBJ1-5, the V gene TRBV25-1; no definite D call. Looked up from germline, CDR1 is MGHDK and CDR2 is SYGVNS. CDR3 length: 13 amino acids. V was cut by 3 bases and J by 6 bases, with 9 bases left in between. The CDR3, as DNA: TGTGCCAGCAGTGACCCCTTCGGTCAGCCCCAGCATTTT. Translating gives CASSDPFGQPQHF.

By share, this clonotype ranks as medium-sized. This chain connects TRBV9 to TRBJ2-2; weak D call: TRBD2 (5 bases). Trimming removed 1 base from V and 7 bases from J, with 17 bases in between. The germline CDR1 and CDR2 sequences are SGDLS and YYNGEE. The CDR3 has 16 residues. CDR3 amino acids: CASSVSNGVSIGELFF. Written as DNA, the CDR3 is TGTGCCAGCAGCGTATCTAACGGGGTCTCCATCGGGGAGCTGTTTTTT.

The genes are TRBV12-3 or TRBV12-4 and TRBJ2-3, with D hard to call. The CDR3 sequence is 14 residues long. With 3 bases removed from V and 0 bases from J, the gap between germline ends came to 7 bases. CDR3 bases: TGTGCCAGCAGTTTTTCAGCAAGCACAGATACGCAGTATTTT. It codes for CASSFSASTDTQYF.

This clonotype was detected only a few times. The chain is built from TRBV18 and TRBJ1-1; D call uncertain. This CDR3 region has 12 residues. V lost 1 base and J 6 bases, leaving 6 bases between the germline ends. The germline gives CDR1 KGHSH, CDR2 LQKENI. The CDR3 loop reads CASSPQRAEAFF. In DNA, the CDR3 is TGTGCCAGCTCACCACAAAGGGCTGAAGCTTTCTTT. Variable domain in full (rest from reference TRBV18 and TRBJ1-1): NAGVMQNPRHLVRRRGQEARLRCSPMKGHSHVYWYRQLPEEGLKFMVYLQKENIIDESGMPKERFSAEFPKEGPSILRIQQVVRGDSAAYFCASSPQRAEAFFGQGTRLTVV.

The chain recombines TRBV25-1 with TRBJ2-7; D ambiguous. This CDR3 comprises 13 residues. V lost 6 bases, J lost 0 bases, and 9 bases lay in between. From germline, CDR1 is MGHDK and CDR2 SYGVNS. CDR3 DNA: TGTGCCAGCAGAGAAGGCAACTCCTACGAGCAGTACTTC. As protein: CASREGNSYEQYF.

This clonotype was seen only a few times. The chain has TRBV20-1 and TRBJ2-3; 9 nucleotides align to TRBD2. This CDR3 has 14 residues. Germline CDR1 reads DFQATT; CDR2 reads SNEGSKA (reference sequence). Trimming took 1 base from V and 3 from J; bases not matched to a gene: 2. CDR3 sequence (DNA): TGCAGTGCTAGAGTAAGCGGGAGGACAGATACGCAGTATTTT. Translated: CSARVSGRTDTQYF.

This clonotype has a count of ten or more. The chain is built from TRBV7-9 and TRBJ1-4, with 7 positions matching TRBD1. Trimming removed 1 base from V and 8 bases from J; junction bases left unmatched: 4. The CDR3 consists of 14 residues. The V gene's germline CDR1 is SEHNR and CDR2 FQNEAQ (reference sequence). The CDR3, as DNA: TGTGCCAGCAGCTTAGGCACAGGGGAAGAAAAACTGTTTTTT. Encoded protein: CASSLGTGEEKLFF.

This clonotype appeared a few times. The chain recombines TRBV14 with TRBJ2-1, with 9 bases identical to TRBD2. J was trimmed by 2 bases and V by 4 bases; bases with no gene match: 6. CDR1 and CDR2 (germline): SGHDN, FVKESK. The CDR3 length is 16 residues. The CDR3 sequence: CASSLSPSGAYNEQFF. The DNA for the CDR3 is TGTGCCAGCAGCCTCTCCCCTAGCGGGGCCTACAATGAGCAGTTCTTC.

This clonotype was found many times. The rearrangement uses TRBV5-1 and TRBJ2-1; weak D call: TRBD1 (7 bases). Between the trimmed V and J ends, which lost 4 bases and 9 bases, there was a span of 14 bases. The CDR3 contains 13 residues. Germline lookup yields CDR1 SGHRS and CDR2 YFSETQ. CDR3 DNA: TGCGCCAGCAGCCCTCCCCAGGGGGGTGAGCAGTTCTTC. This sequence encodes CASSPPQGGEQFF. Using reference TRBV5-1 and TRBJ2-1 for the parts outside the CDR3, the full variable domain is KAGVTQTPRYLIKTRGQQVTLSCSPISGHRSVSWYQQTPGQGLQFLFEYFSETQRNKGNFPGRFSGRQFSNSRSEMNVSTLELGDSALYLCASSPPQGGEQFFGPGTRLTVL.

The CDR3 DNA reads as TGCGCCAGCAGCCAATCCGGGACTACTTACGAGCAGTACTTC. It translates to CASSQSGTTYEQYF. The V call is TRBV4-1, the J call TRBJ2-7; TRBD2 aligns across 7 bases. The CDR3 consists of 14 residues. The germline CDR1 and CDR2 sequences are MGHRA and YSYEKL. Trimming removed 2 bases from V and 4 bases from J; junction bases left unmatched: 5.

This clonotype was seen a few times. The junction departs from the called germline gene at one end, perhaps through a read error. The chain links TRBV7-2 to TRBJ2-5, with 9 bases aligning to TRBD1. This CDR3 has 13 amino acids. Germline V CDR1 and CDR2: SGHTA, FQGNSA. The CDR3 bases are TGTGCCAGCAGTTTAGGACAGGGGCGGACCCAGTACTTC. Translating gives CASSLGQGRTQYF.

This clonotype was counted many times. This chain joins TRBV7-2 and TRBJ2-5; D is perhaps TRBD1 (5 bases). The CDR3 has 17 residues. CDR1 and CDR2 from the germline V gene are SGHTA and FQGNSA. Trimming left V 2 bases short and J 2 bases short, with 18 bases between. The CDR3 here is CASSLTQLTDGQETQYF. In DNA form, the CDR3 reads TGTGCCAGCAGCTTAACGCAGTTGACAGATGGTCAAGAGACCCAGTACTTC. Combining the CDR3 with reference TRBV7-2 and TRBJ2-5 gives the whole variable domain GAGVSQSPSNKVTEKGKDVELRCDPISGHTALYWYRQSLGQGLEFLIYFQGNSAPDKSGLPSDRFSAERTGGSVSTLTIQRTQQEDSAVYLCASSLTQLTDGQETQYFGPGTRLLVL.

This chain links TRBV5-1 with TRBJ2-4; no reliable D call. Germline CDR1 and CDR2: SGHRS and YFSETQ. This CDR3 has 13 amino acids. The ends were cut back, 4 bases at V and 4 bases at J, with 9 bases in the middle. The CDR3 DNA reads as TGCGCCAGCAGCGTGACACCGAAAAACATTCAGTACTTC. Its translation: CASSVTPKNIQYF.

V gene TRBV14 combines with J gene TRBJ2-7; 7 bases map to TRBD1. Per the germline V gene, CDR1 is SGHDN and CDR2 is FVKESK. The V and J ends lost 4 bases and 5 bases, in that order; junction bases with no gene match: 5. CDR3 length: 13 residues. CDR3 residues: CASSRQGSNEQYF. Here the CDR3 DNA reads TGTGCCAGCAGCCGACAGGGTAGCAACGAGCAGTACTTC.